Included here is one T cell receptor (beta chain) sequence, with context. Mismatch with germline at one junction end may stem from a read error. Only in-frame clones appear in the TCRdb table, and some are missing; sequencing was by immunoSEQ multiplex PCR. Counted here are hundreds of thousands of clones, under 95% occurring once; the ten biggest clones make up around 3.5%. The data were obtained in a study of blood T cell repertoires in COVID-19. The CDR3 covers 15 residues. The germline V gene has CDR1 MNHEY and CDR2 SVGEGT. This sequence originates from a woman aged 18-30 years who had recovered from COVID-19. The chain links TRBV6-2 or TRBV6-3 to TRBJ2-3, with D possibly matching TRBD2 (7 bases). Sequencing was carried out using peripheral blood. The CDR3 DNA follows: TGTGCCAGCACTTACGGCGCTAGGGGGGGGTATACGCAGTATTTT. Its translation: CASTYGARGGYTQYF.